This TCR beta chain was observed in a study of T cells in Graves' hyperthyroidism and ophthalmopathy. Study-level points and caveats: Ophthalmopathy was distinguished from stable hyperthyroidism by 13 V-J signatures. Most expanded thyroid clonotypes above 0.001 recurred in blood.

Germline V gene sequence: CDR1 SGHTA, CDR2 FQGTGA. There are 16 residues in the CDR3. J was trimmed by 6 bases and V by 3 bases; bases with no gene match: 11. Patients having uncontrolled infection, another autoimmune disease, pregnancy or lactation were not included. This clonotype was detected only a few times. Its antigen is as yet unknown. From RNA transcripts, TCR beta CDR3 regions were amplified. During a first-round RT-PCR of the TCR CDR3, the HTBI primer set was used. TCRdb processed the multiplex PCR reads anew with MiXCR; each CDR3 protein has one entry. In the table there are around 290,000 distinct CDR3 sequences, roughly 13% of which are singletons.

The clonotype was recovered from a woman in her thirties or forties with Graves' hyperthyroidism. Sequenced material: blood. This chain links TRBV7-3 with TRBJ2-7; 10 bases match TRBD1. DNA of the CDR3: TGTGCCAGCAGCTTTGGCCCGGGACAGGGGTTCTCCGAGCAGTACTTC. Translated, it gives CASSFGPGQGFSEQYF.